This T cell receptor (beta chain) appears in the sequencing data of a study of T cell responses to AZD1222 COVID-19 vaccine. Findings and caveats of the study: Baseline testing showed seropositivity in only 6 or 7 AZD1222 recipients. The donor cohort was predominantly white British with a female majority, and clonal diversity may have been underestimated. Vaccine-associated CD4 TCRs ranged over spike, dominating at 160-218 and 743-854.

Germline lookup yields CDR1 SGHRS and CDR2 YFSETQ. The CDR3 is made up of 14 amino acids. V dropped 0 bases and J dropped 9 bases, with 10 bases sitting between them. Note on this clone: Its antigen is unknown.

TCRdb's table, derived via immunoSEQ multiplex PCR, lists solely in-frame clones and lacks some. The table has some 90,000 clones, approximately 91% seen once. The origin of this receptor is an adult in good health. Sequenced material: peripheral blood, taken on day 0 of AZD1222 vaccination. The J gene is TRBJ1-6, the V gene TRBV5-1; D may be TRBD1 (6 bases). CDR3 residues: CASSLDRVGSPLHF. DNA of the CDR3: TGCGCCAGCAGCTTGGACAGGGTTGGTTCACCCCTCCACTTT. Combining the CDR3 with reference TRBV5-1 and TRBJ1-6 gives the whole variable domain KAGVTQTPRYLIKTRGQQVTLSCSPISGHRSVSWYQQTPGQGLQFLFEYFSETQRNKGNFPGRFSGRQFSNSRSEMNVSTLELGDSALYLCASSLDRVGSPLHFGNGTRLTVT.